The rows below give T cell receptor beta chains drawn from one sample of a study of T cells after yellow fever vaccination. Each CDR3 protein is one row after TCRdb ran MiXCR on the 5' RACE reads. The sample carries 450,000 to 550,000 distinct CDR3 sequences, around 21% recorded once. The sequenced sample was PBMCs, obtained 15 days after the yellow fever booster vaccination. The receptors come from a man aged 30 to 45 who received the YFV17D yellow fever vaccine. CDR3s include the opening cysteine and the closing phenylalanine or tryptophan. The D gene is left open where the match is weak. Expanded clones get a size class; other rows say once, few or many, or leave the size out.

v_gene,d_gene,abundance,j_gene,CDR3nt,CDR3aa
TRBV18,TRBD2,.,TRBJ2-1,TGTGCCAGCTCACCACCTAGCGGGGCAGGAAGCAATGAGCAGTTCTTC,CASSPPSGAGSNEQFF
TRBV9,.,.,TRBJ2-1,TGTGCCAGCAGCGTAGAGGGGACGGGAGCATACAATGAGCAGTTCTTC,CASSVEGTGAYNEQFF
TRBV28,TRBD1,.,TRBJ1-5,TGTGCCAGCAACACCGGGACAGGTTCGAATCAGCCCCAGCATTTT,CASNTGTGSNQPQHF
TRBV6-2/TRBV6-3,.,.,TRBJ2-2,TGTGCCAGCATTTATGAGGTTACCGGGGAGCTGTTTTTT,CASIYEVTGELFF
TRBV18,TRBD2,.,TRBJ2-2,TGTGCCAGCTCACGACGGAAGATAGCGGGAGACGCGAACACCGGGGAGCTGTTTTTT,CASSRRKIAGDANTGELFF
TRBV12-3/TRBV12-4,.,.,TRBJ2-7,TGTGCCAGCGGAAAAGGCTCGTGGGGGTACGAGCAGTACTTC,CASGKGSWGYEQYF
TRBV30,.,.,TRBJ2-7,TGTGCCTGGAGTGTGGACGCGTACGAGCAGTACTTC,CAWSVDAYEQYF
TRBV20-1,.,.,TRBJ1-1,TGCAGTGCTAGACAGTCCAACACTGAAGCTTTCTTT,CSARQSNTEAFF
TRBV29-1,TRBD1,.,TRBJ2-1,TGCAGCGTGGGGGCAGGGGGCCGGTACAATGAGCAGTTCTTC,CSVGAGGRYNEQFF
TRBV29-1,TRBD2,.,TRBJ2-7,TGCAGCGTTGAGGTGGGAGGGACTTGGGAGCAGTACTTC,CSVEVGGTWEQYF
TRBV14,.,.,TRBJ2-4,TGTGCCAGCAGCCTTTGTTATGACCCGGGACTAGCCAAAAACATTCAGTACTTC,CASSLCYDPGLAKNIQYF
TRBV5-6,.,.,TRBJ2-1,TGTGCCAGCAGATCGGGACTCAGCTCCTACAATGAGCAGTTCTTC,CASRSGLSSYNEQFF
TRBV7-2,TRBD2,few,TRBJ2-1,TGTGCCAGCAGTCAGCGGGGAGGCCGCTACAATGAGCAGTTCTTC,CASSQRGGRYNEQFF